The present entry profiles one T cell receptor (beta chain) with its context. The data were obtained in a study of radiotherapy plus CTLA-4 blockade in lung cancer. There are 12 residues in the CDR3. Germline V gene data show CDR1 as SNHLY and CDR2 as FYNNEI. J was trimmed by 10 bases and V by 5 bases; bases with no gene match: 6. With ipilimumab providing CTLA-4 blockade, focal radiation was administered to patients who had chemo-refractory metastatic non-small-cell lung cancer. Sequencing used immunoSEQ multiplex PCR; TCRdb keeps in-frame clones, though not all of them. The data hold 30,000 to 35,000 clones, with almost 80% observed a single time.

The chain recombines TRBV2 with TRBJ1-1; 8 bases line up with TRBD1. The sequence was collected from a human donor with non-small cell lung cancer who had stable disease on radiotherapy plus ipilimumab. Sample: peripheral blood, taken from a patient treated with radiotherapy plus ipilimumab. For the CDR3, the DNA is TGTGCCAGCAGTTCCAGGGGGCGCGGAGCTTTCTTT. Protein sequence: CASSSRGRGAFF.